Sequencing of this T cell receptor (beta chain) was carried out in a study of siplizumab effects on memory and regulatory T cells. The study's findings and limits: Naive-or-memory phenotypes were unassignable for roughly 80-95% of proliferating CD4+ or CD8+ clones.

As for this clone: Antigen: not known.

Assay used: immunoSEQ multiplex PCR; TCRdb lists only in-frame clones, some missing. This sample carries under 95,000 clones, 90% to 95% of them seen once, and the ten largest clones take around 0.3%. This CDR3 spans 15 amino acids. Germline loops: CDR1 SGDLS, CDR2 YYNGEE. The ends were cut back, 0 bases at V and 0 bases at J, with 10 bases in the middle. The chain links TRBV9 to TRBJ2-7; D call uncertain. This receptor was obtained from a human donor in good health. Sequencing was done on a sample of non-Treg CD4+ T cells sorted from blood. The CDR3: CASSVDGRSSYEQYF. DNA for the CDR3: TGTGCCAGCAGCGTAGATGGCAGGAGCTCCTACGAGCAGTACTTC.